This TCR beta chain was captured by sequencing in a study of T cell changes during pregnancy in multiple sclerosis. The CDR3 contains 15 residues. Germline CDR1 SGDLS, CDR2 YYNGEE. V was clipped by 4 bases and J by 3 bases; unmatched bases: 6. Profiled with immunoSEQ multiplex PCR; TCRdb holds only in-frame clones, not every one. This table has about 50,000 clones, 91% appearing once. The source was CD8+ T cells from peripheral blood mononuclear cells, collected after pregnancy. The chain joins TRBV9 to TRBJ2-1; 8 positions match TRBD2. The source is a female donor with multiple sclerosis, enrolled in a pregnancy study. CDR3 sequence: CASSRGGPGYNEQFF. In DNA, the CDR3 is TGTGCCAGCAGCCGGGGGGGACCGGGCTACAATGAGCAGTTCTTC.